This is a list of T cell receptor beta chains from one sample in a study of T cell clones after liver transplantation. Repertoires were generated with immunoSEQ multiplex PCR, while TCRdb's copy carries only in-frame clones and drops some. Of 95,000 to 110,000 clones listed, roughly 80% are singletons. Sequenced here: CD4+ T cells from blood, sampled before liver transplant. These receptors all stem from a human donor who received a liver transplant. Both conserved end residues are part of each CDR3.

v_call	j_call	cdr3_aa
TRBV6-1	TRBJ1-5	CASSESFNQPQHF
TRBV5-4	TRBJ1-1	CASSTRQGLNTEAFF
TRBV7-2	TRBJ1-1	CARSEGDLTAEAFF
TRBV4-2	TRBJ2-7	CASSPGTATSYEQYF
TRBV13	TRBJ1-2	CASSLLYQKKNYGYTF
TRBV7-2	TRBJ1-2	CASSLGQGRNYGYTF
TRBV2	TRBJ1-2	CASSPSDYGYTF
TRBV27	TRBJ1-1	CASSLRQGNTEAFF
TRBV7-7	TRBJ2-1	CASSLLGGHEQFF
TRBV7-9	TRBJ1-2	CASSLAPGQANYGYTF
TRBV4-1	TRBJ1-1	CASSQDMWRTGLNTEAFF
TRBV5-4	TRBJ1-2	CASSLVGVMGGYTF
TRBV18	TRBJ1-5	CASSPGQGAFNNQPQHF
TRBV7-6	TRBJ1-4	CASSLGAEKLFF
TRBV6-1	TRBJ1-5	CASRRTGDRSNF
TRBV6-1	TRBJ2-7	CASEKGQSSYEQYF
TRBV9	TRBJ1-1	CASSVESYTEAFF
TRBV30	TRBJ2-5	CALYVGAQYF
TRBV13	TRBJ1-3	CASSSLGNSGNTIYF
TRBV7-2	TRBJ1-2	CASSFGSNYGYTF
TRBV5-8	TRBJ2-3	CASSWTGVTDTQYF
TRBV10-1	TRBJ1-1	CASRQDKTNTEAFF
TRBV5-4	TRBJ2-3	CASSLGPPTDTQYF
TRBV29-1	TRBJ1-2	CSVEAGGAIGYTF
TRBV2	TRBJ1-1	CASSVLGQGTEAFF
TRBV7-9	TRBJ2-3	CASSHRVKGLDTQYF
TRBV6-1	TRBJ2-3	CASSAAGDTQYF
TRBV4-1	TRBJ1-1	CASSPNPIGRTEAFF
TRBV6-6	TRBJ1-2	CASRSPQGARDGYTF
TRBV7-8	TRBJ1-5	CASLPGNQPQHF
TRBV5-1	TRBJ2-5	CANRGTQYF
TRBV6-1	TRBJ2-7	CASSEAGDIYEQYF
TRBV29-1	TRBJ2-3	CSVFPPATDTQYF
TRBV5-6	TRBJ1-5	CASSQTGGSGNQPQHF
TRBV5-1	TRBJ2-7	CASSLGVRDEQYF
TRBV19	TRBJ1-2	CASSIGGALNYGYTF
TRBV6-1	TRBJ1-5	CASRGQGSQPQHF
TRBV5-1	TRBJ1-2	CASTLAIGAGGYTF
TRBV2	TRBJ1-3	CASTDGTLVNSGNTIYF
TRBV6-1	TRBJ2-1	CASSGNPGTYNEQFF
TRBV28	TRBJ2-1	CASSLQGPRDEQFF
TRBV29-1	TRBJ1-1	CSVYRGSTEAFF
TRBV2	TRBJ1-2	CASSEAPFLGQRNYGYTF
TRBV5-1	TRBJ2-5	CASSSGLAGQETQYF
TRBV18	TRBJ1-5	CASSPQGNNQPQHF
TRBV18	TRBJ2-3	CASCPTSGVADTQYF
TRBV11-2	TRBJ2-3	CASSLVRQASDTQYF
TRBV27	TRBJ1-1	CASRTGGRGTEAFF
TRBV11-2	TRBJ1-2	CASSGQGIYGYTF
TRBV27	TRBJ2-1	CASRDRDYEQFF
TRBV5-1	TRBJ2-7	CASSPRVEGPSYEQYF
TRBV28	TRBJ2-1	CASSFSRRFSNEQFF
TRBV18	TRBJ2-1	CASSMERAGYNEQFF
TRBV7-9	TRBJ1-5	CASSLDLKPQHF
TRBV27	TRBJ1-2	CASSLNPLEIYGYTF
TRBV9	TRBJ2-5	CASSSRDREGTQYF
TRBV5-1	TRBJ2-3	CASSTPGLAGAGTDTQYF
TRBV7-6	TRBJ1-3	CASSRDIFSGNTIYF
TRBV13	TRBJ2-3	CASSLVKFRGREDTQYF
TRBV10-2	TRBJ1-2	CATPPRAGRNYGYTF